These 25 T cell receptor beta chains came from one sample sequenced in a study of cytomegalovirus exposure and HLA in healthy donors. Some clones are missing from TCRdb's copy, which holds only in-frame ones; the method was immunoSEQ multiplex PCR. The sample yields approximately 160,000 clones, about 90% seen once. The sequencing input was PBMCs. These receptors came from a woman younger than 30 in good health and CMV-seropositive.

The chain is built from TRBV5-8 and TRBJ1-5, with 9 bases matching TRBD1. The CDR3 runs 14 residues. The ends lost 4 bases at V and 6 bases at J; junction bases unmatched: 5. Germline assignment: CDR1 SGHTS and CDR2 YDEGEE. The DNA of the CDR3 is TGTGCCAGCAGCCCCGGGACAGGGATTCAGCCCCAGCATTTT. Its protein is CASSPGTGIQPQHF.

The chain uses TRBV29-1 and TRBJ2-1, with D perhaps TRBD2 (6 bases). V was shortened by 7 bases and J by 7 bases, with 14 bases between the two germline ends. This CDR3 comprises 12 residues. CDR1 is SQVTM and CDR2 is ANQGSEA in the germline V gene. The CDR3 DNA follows: TGCAGCGCCGGGACTCTCGGGAATGAGCAGTTCTTC. This codes for CSAGTLGNEQFF.

The chain joins TRBV9 to TRBJ2-1; TRBD2 is a possible D gene (6 bases). CDR3 size: 17 residues. V shed 4 bases and J shed 2 bases, with 19 bases lying between them. Per germline, CDR1 SGDLS and CDR2 YYNGEE. The CDR3 DNA is TGTGCCAGCAGCTTCCAGAAGCGGGCGGCTACCTACAATGAGCAGTTCTTC. Translated: CASSFQKRAATYNEQFF.

V and J are TRBV4-2 and TRBJ2-5; 10 nucleotides agree with TRBD2. This CDR3 has 18 residues. Per germline, CDR1 LGHNA and CDR2 YNFKEQ. The trim removed 0 bases at V and 2 bases at J, leaving 9 bases unmatched. The CDR3 DNA sequence: TGTGCCAGCAGCCAAGATTTCCACGGACTAGCGGATCAAGAGACCCAGTACTTC. Translating gives CASSQDFHGLADQETQYF.

The chain joins TRBV19 to TRBJ2-5; D may be TRBD1 (6 bases). Germline CDR1 and CDR2: LNHDA and SQIVND (reference sequence). This CDR3 contains 17 residues. V gave up 4 bases and J gave up 4 bases, with 22 bases separating them. For the CDR3, the DNA is TGTGCCAGTAGTACCGACTTTCAGGGGACGAACGGAGAGACCCAGTACTTC. It is translated as CASSTDFQGTNGETQYF.

The chain has TRBV28 and TRBJ2-7; weak D call: TRBD2 (5 bases). The CDR3 covers 15 residues. Between the trimmed V and J ends, which lost 5 bases and 7 bases, there was a span of 21 bases. Germline CDR1 MDHEN, CDR2 SYDVKM. CDR3 sequence reads: CASSPRDAFTTEQYF. The CDR3 nucleotides read TGTGCCAGCAGTCCCCGGGATGCATTTACTACGGAGCAGTACTTC.

Turning to this clone: Other DNA sequences in this sample translate to the same CDR3. The rearrangement links TRBV20-1 to TRBJ2-3; unclear D gene. The V end was cut by 2 bases, the J end by 4 bases, with 4 bases between. Germline CDR1 DFQATT, CDR2 SNEGSKA (reference sequence). The CDR3 sequence is 11 residues long. CDR3: CSARLADTQYF. Written as DNA, the CDR3 is TGCAGTGCTAGACTAGCAGATACGCAGTATTTT.

Worth noting for this clone: In the same sample, other DNA sequences code for this CDR3. The chain employs TRBV18 and TRBJ2-3; D is uncertain. The V gene lost 2 bases and the J gene lost 4 bases, with 4 bases spanning the gap. Per the germline V gene, CDR1 is KGHSH and CDR2 is LQKENI. This CDR3 spans 12 amino acids. The CDR3 loop is CASSPAADTQYF. The CDR3 DNA reads as TGTGCCAGCTCACCAGCGGCAGATACGCAGTATTTT.

The chain joins TRBV29-1 to TRBJ2-5; 8 nucleotides line up with TRBD2. The V gene's germline CDR1 is SQVTM and CDR2 ANQGSEA. J gave up 5 bases and V 3 bases, and 5 bases lay outside the gene matches. The CDR3 has 13 residues. The CDR3 is CSVEPGGLETQYF. The CDR3 bases are TGCAGCGTTGAGCCGGGGGGGCTGGAGACCCAGTACTTC.

The gene calls are TRBV9 and TRBJ2-5; tentative D call: TRBD1 (5 bases). CDR3 size: 17 residues. Per the germline V gene, CDR1 is SGDLS and CDR2 is YYNGEE. V lost 4 bases and J lost 4, with 23 bases in between. CDR3 in amino acids: CASSSQPPTGRTETQYF. The CDR3 bases are TGTGCCAGCAGCTCTCAACCGCCCACAGGAAGGACAGAGACCCAGTACTTC.

This chain uses TRBV7-9 with TRBJ2-5, with D possibly matching TRBD2 (6 bases). Trimming pared 4 bases from V and 4 bases from J, leaving 19 bases between. Germline-derived CDR1 and CDR2 are SEHNR and FQNEAQ (reference sequence). The CDR3 spans 16 residues. The CDR3 loop is CASSSPRGGGTETQYF. The CDR3 coding sequence is TGTGCCAGCAGCTCACCTCGGGGCGGAGGGACAGAGACCCAGTACTTC.

This chain connects TRBV5-4 to TRBJ2-7; perhaps TRBD2 as D (6 bases). CDR3 length equals 15 residues. The V and J ends lost 1 base and 2 bases respectively, with 13 bases between them. Per germline, CDR1 SGHNT and CDR2 YYREEE (reference sequence). CDR3 sequence: CASSLFGGKAYEQYF. As DNA, the CDR3 is TGTGCCAGCAGCTTGTTTGGAGGGAAAGCCTACGAGCAGTACTTC.

V usage is TRBV6-1 and J usage is TRBJ2-5; D may be TRBD2 (6 bases). The CDR3 sequence is 16 residues long. V was clipped by 1 base and J by 4 bases, with 16 bases between them. Germline CDR1 and CDR2: MNHNS and SASEGT. In DNA, the CDR3 is TGTGCCAGCAGTGAAGGAACGGGGGACCTCAGAGAGACCCAGTACTTC. The encoded protein is CASSEGTGDLRETQYF.

This clone has only one observation. The rearrangement joins TRBV28 to TRBJ1-5; tentative D call: TRBD1 (5 bases). This CDR3 region has 15 residues. Trimming removed 10 bases at V and 0 bases at J, with 16 bases between. Germline CDR1 and CDR2: MDHEN and SYDVKM. The DNA for the CDR3 is TGTGCCACCACCGTGACAGTATCTAGCAATCAGCCCCAGCATTTT. It specifies CATTVTVSSNQPQHF.

The CDR3 nucleotides read TGTGCCAGCTCACCAGCGGAGGCTAATGAAAAACTGTTTTTT. Translated, it gives CASSPAEANEKLFF. V gene TRBV18 combines with J gene TRBJ1-4; D remains ambiguous. V was cut by 2 bases and J by 3 bases, with 7 bases left in between. CDR3 size: 14 residues. Germline-derived CDR1 and CDR2 are KGHSH and LQKENI.

This clone was observed a few times. J is TRBJ2-7 and V is TRBV2, with a tentative D call TRBD2 (5 bases). CDR1 is SNHLY, CDR2 FYNNEI, per germline. The CDR3 contains 12 residues. The CDR3 DNA reads as TGTGGCTGCTCGGGGAGACCCTACGAGCAGTACTTC. Protein product: CGCSGRPYEQYF.

The V and J genes are TRBV12-5 and TRBJ1-1, with a possible D match to TRBD1 (5 bases). Germline assignment: CDR1 LGHNT and CDR2 FRNRAP. The CDR3 extends over 13 amino acids. V dropped 7 bases and J dropped 2 bases, with 11 bases sitting between them. The CDR3 loop is CASAWGVNTEAFF. CDR3 nucleotides: TGTGCTAGTGCCTGGGGGGTCAACACTGAAGCTTTCTTT.

CDR3 region: CASSSSEGGLNEKLFF. CDR3 nucleotides: TGTGCCAGCAGCTCGAGCGAGGGGGGGTTGAATGAAAAACTGTTTTTT. This sequence joins TRBV5-4 and TRBJ1-4; D might be TRBD1 (6 bases). The CDR3 is 16 residues long. V dropped 3 bases and J dropped 5 bases, with 17 bases sitting between them. Germline V CDR1 and CDR2: SGHNT, YYREEE (reference sequence).

The chain carries TRBV19 and TRBJ1-1, with D tentatively TRBD1 (5 bases). Germline CDR1 is LNHDA and CDR2 is SQIVND (reference sequence). The CDR3 totals 13 residues. Trimming took 5 bases from V and 5 from J, leaving 12 bases between them. The CDR3 spells CASSRQGGTEAFF. The CDR3 DNA follows: TGTGCCAGTAGTCGGCAGGGAGGGACTGAAGCTTTCTTT.

The CDR3 loop reads CASSQDLGGTGELFF. The CDR3 coding sequence is TGCGCCAGCAGCCAAGATCTAGGAGGAACCGGGGAGCTGTTTTTT. This chain connects TRBV4-1 to TRBJ2-2; tentatively, D is TRBD2 (5 bases). This CDR3 comprises 15 residues. Trimming removed 0 bases from V and 5 bases from J, with 10 bases in between. Per germline, CDR1 MGHRA and CDR2 YSYEKL.

The chain combines TRBV14 with TRBJ2-1, with 9 bases aligning to TRBD2. CDR1 SGHDN and CDR2 FVKESK come from the germline V gene. V lost 4 bases to trimming and J lost 7 bases; unmatched junction nucleotides: 2. CDR3 size: 13 residues. CDR3 sequence reads: CASSLAGANEQFF. Written as DNA, the CDR3 is TGTGCCAGCAGCCTAGCGGGAGCGAATGAGCAGTTCTTC.

The chain combines TRBV6-6 with TRBJ1-3, with 10 bases aligning to TRBD1. Germline CDR1 reads MNHNY; CDR2 reads SVGAGI (reference sequence). The CDR3 runs 15 residues. V gave up 6 bases and J gave up 4 bases; unmatched junction bases: 6. In DNA form, the CDR3 reads TGTGCCAGCAGCCGGGACAGGGGACCAGGAAACACCATATATTTT. This gives the protein CASSRDRGPGNTIYF.

Of note for this clone: Other DNA sequences in this sample translate to the same CDR3. The chain links TRBV29-1 to TRBJ2-5; D is unclear. Per germline, CDR1 SQVTM and CDR2 ANQGSEA. The CDR3 covers 10 residues. V lost 4 bases and J lost 4, with 4 bases in between. In DNA, the CDR3 is TGCAGCGTTGGAGGAGAGACCCAGTACTTC. Protein product: CSVGGETQYF.

V usage is TRBV5-4 and J usage is TRBJ2-7; 8 bases fit TRBD2. The CDR3 is 14 residues long. V trimming: 1 base; J trimming: 5 bases; junction bases outside the gene matches: 5. Germline loops: CDR1 SGHNT, CDR2 YYREEE (reference sequence). CDR3 amino acids: CASSLQRERNEQYF. DNA of the CDR3: TGTGCCAGCAGCTTGCAGCGGGAGAGGAACGAGCAGTACTTC.

The chain couples TRBV19 to TRBJ2-1; perhaps TRBD2 as D (6 bases). In germline, CDR1 is LNHDA, CDR2 SQIVND (reference sequence). The V end was cut by 3 bases, the J end by 7 bases, with 16 bases between. This CDR3 has 15 residues. CDR3 sequence: CASSIGTVAWNEQFF. The DNA for the CDR3 is TGTGCCAGTAGTATCGGGACTGTCGCTTGGAATGAGCAGTTCTTC.